This is a list of T cell receptor beta chains from one sample in a study of cytomegalovirus exposure and HLA in healthy donors. Repertoires were generated with immunoSEQ multiplex PCR, while TCRdb's copy carries only in-frame clones and drops some. The sample lists roughly 250,000 clones; about four fifths were seen once. Material: PBMCs. Receptor source: a woman aged 40 to 55 in good health and CMV-seropositive. The CDR3 runs from the conserved cysteine through the conserved F or W. Each record gives: D gene, clone size, V gene, J gene, CDR3 protein. The D gene is left open where the match is weak. A row's size may be missing; if present it is once, few, many or a size class.

d_call: TRBD1; clone_size: NA; v_call: TRBV7-9; j_call: TRBJ1-4; cdr3_aa: CASSWGQYEKLFF
d_call: TRBD2; clone_size: NA; v_call: TRBV4-3; j_call: TRBJ2-5; cdr3_aa: CASSQETSGYQTQYF
d_call: NA; clone_size: NA; v_call: TRBV6-1; j_call: TRBJ2-3; cdr3_aa: CASSERVRGLGTDTQYF
d_call: TRBD2; clone_size: few; v_call: TRBV4-1; j_call: TRBJ2-3; cdr3_aa: CASSHPGLAGGPAQDTQYF
d_call: TRBD1; clone_size: NA; v_call: TRBV7-6; j_call: TRBJ2-6; cdr3_aa: CASSLEAGGASGANVLTF
d_call: NA; clone_size: NA; v_call: TRBV7-9; j_call: TRBJ1-1; cdr3_aa: CASSLGQGDTEAFF
d_call: NA; clone_size: NA; v_call: TRBV9; j_call: TRBJ1-5; cdr3_aa: CASSVEGDGDQPQHF
d_call: NA; clone_size: NA; v_call: TRBV7-9; j_call: TRBJ2-7; cdr3_aa: CASSSTYEQYF
d_call: NA; clone_size: few; v_call: TRBV30; j_call: TRBJ2-7; cdr3_aa: CAWRTGQTYEQYF
d_call: NA; clone_size: few; v_call: TRBV11-2; j_call: TRBJ2-3; cdr3_aa: CASSPSLDRTDTQYF
d_call: NA; clone_size: once; v_call: TRBV9; j_call: TRBJ1-2; cdr3_aa: CASSVSGDINYGYTF
d_call: NA; clone_size: NA; v_call: TRBV19; j_call: TRBJ2-4; cdr3_aa: CATREYSIQYF
d_call: TRBD2; clone_size: NA; v_call: TRBV28; j_call: TRBJ2-7; cdr3_aa: CASGPSGSVSYEQYF
d_call: TRBD2; clone_size: NA; v_call: TRBV19; j_call: TRBJ2-1; cdr3_aa: CASREREIGEQFF
d_call: NA; clone_size: NA; v_call: TRBV4-3; j_call: TRBJ2-3; cdr3_aa: CASRRSRSGTDTQYF
d_call: TRBD2; clone_size: NA; v_call: TRBV19; j_call: TRBJ2-1; cdr3_aa: CASSNPLTSGEYNEQFF
d_call: TRBD2; clone_size: NA; v_call: TRBV23-1; j_call: TRBJ2-2; cdr3_aa: CASSQSGGRNTGELFF
d_call: NA; clone_size: NA; v_call: TRBV19; j_call: TRBJ2-5; cdr3_aa: CASGRRETQYF
d_call: NA; clone_size: NA; v_call: TRBV6-1; j_call: TRBJ1-2; cdr3_aa: CASSDWGGDGYTF
d_call: TRBD2; clone_size: NA; v_call: TRBV12-5; j_call: TRBJ2-3; cdr3_aa: CASGLARSGSFGTDTQYF
d_call: TRBD2; clone_size: NA; v_call: TRBV5-1; j_call: TRBJ2-5; cdr3_aa: CASTRAGGGGSETQYF
d_call: NA; clone_size: NA; v_call: TRBV7-9; j_call: TRBJ1-1; cdr3_aa: CASSLAAGAFF